One sample yielded the 9 T cell receptor beta chains listed below, sequenced in a study of cytomegalovirus exposure and HLA in healthy donors. The PCR contained 60 Vbeta and 13 Jbeta primers. Clones were read by immunoSEQ multiplex PCR, and TCRdb kept only the in-frame ones, dropping some. Of 100,000 to 150,000 clones listed, 10% to 13% are singletons. Sequencing was done on a sample of PBMCs. The receptors originated from a young woman in good health and CMV-seropositive.

This clone was seen more than once but under ten times. This CDR3 is CASSVGDYSNQPQHF. CDR3 sequence (DNA): TGTGCCAGCAGCGTTGGAGACTATAGCAATCAGCCCCAGCATTTT. The chain has TRBV9 and TRBJ1-5, with no clear D. The CDR3 consists of 15 residues. Germline CDR1 reads SGDLS; CDR2 reads YYNGEE. V was trimmed by 2 bases and J by 0 bases, leaving 9 bases between them.

The chain recombines TRBV7-9 with TRBJ1-1; TRBD1 might be the D (6 bases). The germline V gene has CDR1 SEHNR and CDR2 FQNEAQ (reference sequence). The CDR3 runs to 14 residues. The germline V and J ends were trimmed by 3 bases and 4 bases, with 12 bases remaining between them. CDR3 in amino acids: CASSFAGVITEAFF. DNA for the CDR3: TGTGCCAGCAGCTTCGCAGGGGTGATCACTGAAGCTTTCTTT.

In its sample, this clone was seen a few times. The rearrangement joins TRBV30 to TRBJ1-1, with 10 bases aligning to TRBD1. V trimming: 4 bases; J trimming: 4 bases; junction bases outside the gene matches: 15. This CDR3 is built from 17 residues. Germline values: CDR1 GTSNPN, CDR2 SVGIG (reference sequence). The CDR3 DNA is TGTGCCTGGACTAAAGTCCCGGGACAGGGGTTAAGCACTGAAGCTTTCTTT. Translated: CAWTKVPGQGLSTEAFF.

The rearrangement links TRBV20-1 to TRBJ2-1; D is unresolved. With 5 bases removed from V and 5 bases from J, the gap between germline ends came to 7 bases. The germline gives CDR1 DFQATT, CDR2 SNEGSKA (reference sequence). The CDR3 is 11 residues long. For the CDR3, the DNA is TGCAGTGCTCCCCGGGACAATGAGCAGTTCTTC. It is translated as CSAPRDNEQFF.

This clone was detected a few times. The V gene is TRBV5-1, the J gene TRBJ1-1; 11 bases match TRBD1. After removal of 0 bases from V and 5 bases from J, the junction contained 6 bases not matched to a gene. CDR3 size: 16 residues. Germline values: CDR1 SGHRS, CDR2 YFSETQ. CDR3: CASSLAGDRGRTEAFF. The CDR3 DNA is TGCGCCAGCAGCTTGGCGGGGGACAGGGGGAGGACTGAAGCTTTCTTT.

The V and J genes are TRBV19 and TRBJ1-2; 9 bases line up with TRBD1. The V gene end was trimmed by 3 bases and the J gene end by 8 bases; junction bases not matched to a gene: 7. The CDR3 contains 14 residues. Germline V gene lookup returns CDR1 LNHDA and CDR2 SQIVND (reference sequence). In DNA form, the CDR3 reads TGTGCCAGTAGTATCCTCGGACAGGGGATAGGCTACACCTTC. Its translation is CASSILGQGIGYTF.

The J gene is TRBJ2-1, the V gene TRBV30; D unresolved. Trimming cost V 0 bases and J 7 bases, with 10 bases left between them. Per the germline V gene, CDR1 is GTSNPN and CDR2 is SVGIG (reference sequence). The CDR3 is made up of 13 amino acids. The CDR3 region has the DNA TGTGCCTGGAGTGTACGTGACGGGAATGAGCAGTTCTTC. It specifies CAWSVRDGNEQFF.

The rearrangement uses TRBV7-3 and TRBJ2-7, with 7 positions matching TRBD2. V shed 0 bases, J shed 4 bases, and the junction held 3 bases outside the gene matches. CDR3 length: 14 residues. Germline CDR1 reads SGHTA; CDR2 reads FQGTGA. The DNA for the CDR3 is TGTGCCAGCAGCTTAACCGCGGGGGTATACGAGCAGTACTTC. This encodes CASSLTAGVYEQYF.

The V gene is TRBV30, the J gene TRBJ2-1, with a tentative D call TRBD2 (5 bases). Germline assignment: CDR1 GTSNPN and CDR2 SVGIG (reference sequence). This CDR3 is built from 12 residues. V was shortened by 2 bases and J by 8 bases, with 10 bases between the two germline ends. The CDR3 nucleotides read TGTGCCTGGAGTTCTTGGGGAGATGAGCAGTTCTTC. Its translation: CAWSSWGDEQFF.